This T cell receptor (beta chain) was sequenced in a study of blood T cell repertoires in COVID-19. With 6 bases removed from V and 0 bases from J, the gap between germline ends came to 8 bases. The length of the CDR3 is 12 residues. Germline V gene lookup returns CDR1 SQVTM and CDR2 ANQGSEA. TCRdb's copy holds only in-frame clones and misses some; the assay was immunoSEQ multiplex PCR. The sample includes some 180,000 clones, approximately 80% seen only once; the top ten take roughly 13%. The clonotype originates from a human donor in a cohort sampled during active COVID-19. The specimen sequenced was peripheral blood. This chain joins TRBV29-1 and TRBJ1-1; no clear D. CDR3 in DNA: TGCAGCGTACAGAGCATGAACACTGAAGCTTTCTTT. Translated, it gives CSVQSMNTEAFF. The entire variable domain, with the rest obtained from reference TRBV29-1 and TRBJ1-1, is as follows: SAVISQKPSRDICQRGTSLTIQCQVDSQVTMMFWYRQQPGQSLTLIATANQGSEATYESGFVIDKFPISRPNLTFSTLTVSNMSPEDSSIYLCSVQSMNTEAFFGQGTRLTVV.